The sequence of this TCR beta chain was determined in a study of cytomegalovirus exposure and HLA in healthy donors (dated by TCRdb to about 2017). Regarding the complete study: An earlier analysis of some 600 of the donors reported approximately 300 Gb of sequence data and 95 million to 140 million unique TCR beta sequences obtained from approximately 180 million T cells. Approximately 330 gigabases of sequencing data and around 80 million unique TCR sequences made up an early release that covered 640 HLA-typed donors. Of the 300 to 500 genotyped donors, more than 75% were placed in the genetic ancestry cluster associated with self-reported Caucasian donors. The study was designed to test whether signatures of past pathogen exposure could be identified by cataloging public T cell receptors. The study profiled the T cell repertoires of around 700 subjects by immunosequencing and related them to cytomegalovirus serostatus. A separate validation cohort of 100 to 150 different subjects was used in addition to the roughly 700-subject first cohort. The study combined high-throughput TCR immunosequencing, statistical association of individual TCRs with disease status, and machine learning to predict cytomegalovirus infection status. A later analysis re-examined previously published TCR beta repertoires from roughly 720 donors and added high-resolution HLA genotyping to investigate patterns of TCR occurrence. Rather than using new phenotypic data, the later analysis identified candidate immune exposures from TCR beta sequences and from how often those sequences occurred across donors. An earlier analysis of 500 to 650 of the donors applied high-throughput TCR beta sequencing to assess whether each TCR beta V gene segment acted as functional or pseudogenic. Alongside the repertoire data, information on donor age, sex, ethnicity and CMV serostatus was compiled. Genome-wide SNP genotypes for about 60% of the roughly 700 donors were used in a later genetic analysis, which treated that subset as a discovery cohort. All discovery cohort repertoires had been generated using a single sequencing platform. HLA typing included class I and class II loci at four-digit resolution. Typing coverage differed by locus: A, B, C, DRB1 and DQB1 were typed in roughly 620-640 donors, DQA1 in approximately 520, DPA1 in around 610, and DPB1 in just under 480. Because of strong linkage in the cohort, roughly five DR-DQ haplotypes were treated as single units for association and clustering. Across approximately 400 genotyped donors of the cohort, an average of about 200,000 unique TCR beta nucleotide sequences per donor were sequenced, and around 19% of those sequences were non-productive. Here is what the overall study found, with its caveats: In the study, about 150 TCR beta chains were listed as associated with cytomegalovirus. This cohort had only TCR beta chains sequenced, and the lack of alpha or paired-chain data limited which features could be detected. A later analysis found that most CMV-associated TCR beta chains appeared HLA-restricted, with HLA associations seemingly driven largely by CMV exposure. About 17 rarely observed V segments, including chromosome 9 orphons, were excluded from the earlier analysis of several hundred of the donors because counts were too low. According to a later analysis, parvovirus B19, influenza, CMV and Epstein-Barr virus appeared linked to several top co-occurrence clusters. Some IMGT-functional V segments, including TRBV6-2 and TRBV6-3, could not be distinguished by the 87-base-pair reads and were therefore excluded. Specific HLA alleles were associated with roughly 17,000 TCR beta sequences at a false discovery rate of 0.05 in a later analysis. Presence/absence analyses assumed roughly uniform sequencing depth across donors, an assumption that may not hold. According to the authors, the approach could potentially be generalized to other disease states and immunological phenotypes. In a later genetic analysis, a missense DCLRE1C variant was associated with V-gene and J-gene trimming of TCR beta chains, and the association was replicated in an independent cohort. Most TCR sequences were seen in very few donors, while some public TCRs were found in many individuals. According to a later genetic analysis, donors in an Asian-associated ancestry cluster had fewer N-insertions in productive TCRs than the approximately 700-donor mean. Strong co-occurrence of HLA alleles, especially DR and DQ, made assigning TCR associations to individual alleles difficult. A cluster of highly shared sequence variants was judged likely to represent a technical artifact of the sequencing pipeline. A further reported finding was that TCR beta sequences accurately predicted the HLA-A and HLA-B alleles for most subjects in the first cohort. Because some donors lacked HLA typing at each locus, the association tests relied only on the typed subset. Compared with equally common non-associated chains, HLA-associated TCR beta chains in a later analysis were more clonally expanded and had lower generation probabilities. For the cohort, immune exposure information was limited to CMV serostatus. In both the original and validation cohorts, the classifier was reported to diagnose cytomegalovirus status with high specificity and sensitivity. Three of the identified cytomegalovirus-associated TCR beta chains were confirmed in vitro to be specific for cytomegalovirus antigens. According to a later analysis, TCR association rates differed among HLA loci, with DRB1 alleles showing the most associated TCRs and HLA-C alleles showing the fewest. Correlated functional status among segregating V segments might reflect linkage disequilibrium, but an unknown experimental factor could not be ruled out. An earlier analysis of approximately 590 of the donors showed that most TCR beta V segments appeared in productive rearrangements either about 90% or about 30% of the time, which broadly matched IMGT annotations.

In the case of this clone: What this receptor recognizes is not known. Base qualities are not recorded, but no much larger clone differs from it by a single base.

The library was obtained by the immunoSEQ multiplex PCR assay. A mixture of 60 forward primers for TCR Vbeta segments and 13 reverse primers for TCR Jbeta segments was used in the multiplex PCR. A multiplex PCR assay on genomic DNA amplified the CDR3 region of rearranged TCR beta genes. The Illumina HiSeq System was used to sequence the amplified TCR beta libraries as 87-base-pair reads. For the original study's pipeline: In a later analysis, some 80 million unique TCR beta chains were counted across the roughly 670 repertoires, and roughly 9.9 million of these chains were shared by at least two donors. Raw reads were error-corrected and collapsed into unique sequences with a nearest-neighbor algorithm that merged closely related sequences to remove PCR and sequencing errors. To assign V, D and J gene segments, CDR3 sequences were aligned to IMGT reference sequences. For a sequence to be retained, a match of at least six nucleotides was required to both a V gene segment and a J gene segment. A rearrangement was called productive if the CDR3 had no stop codons and remained in frame with V and J, and every other rearrangement was called non-productive. Following IMGT convention, CDR3 was defined as the stretch from the second conserved V-encoded cysteine to the conserved J-encoded phenylalanine. Sequences without an unambiguous match to a single V gene segment were excluded from the earlier analysis of a few hundred of the donors. An earlier analysis of 500 to 600 of the donors classified V segments as functional when productive rearrangements were above 56.7% and as segregating when the standard deviation between donors was above 5%. A statistical classification framework was built for diagnosing cytomegalovirus status from the catalog of TCR beta chain sequences. In a later analysis, TCR nucleotide sequences were compared against IMGT/GENE-DB human TR gene sequences so that V and J genes could be assigned. The TCRdist pipeline was used in a later analysis to assign CDR3 sequences and most-parsimonious VDJ recombination scenarios. In a later analysis, each TCR beta chain was defined by its CDR3 amino acid sequence together with its V-gene family, and reads without a unique V-gene family were excluded. As a way to deal with suspected cross-contamination and a sequencing artifact, a later analysis dropped 450 to 600 nucleotide sequences that were highly shared and had low generation probability. A later analysis calculated a clonal expansion index for each public chain from normalized within-repertoire ranks of inferred template counts. In a later analysis, generation probabilities were computed with a VDJ recombination model fitted to out-of-frame rearrangements, and the resulting probabilities were checked against IGoR. A later analysis scored TCR-TCR, TCR-HLA and TCR-CMV co-occurrence with hypergeometric tests, applying a repertoire-size bias correction to TCR pairs. To estimate false discovery rates, a later analysis permuted the HLA or CMV assignments 20 times. In a later analysis, co-occurring TCRs were grouped with DBSCAN, and TCRdist sequence similarity was added when clustering was performed within HLA-allele-positive subsets. For co-occurrence clustering, repertoires with fewer than 30,000 or more than 120,000 public chains were excluded, along with roughly 5 repertoires with anomalous nucleotide sharing. The table comes from immuneACCESS by way of TCRdb, which keeps in-frame sequences with V and J called. Part of the clones is missing from these tables; in studies checked, under half for an unresolved V gene and the rest for unknown reasons. The DNA gave D and trimming, while V, J and clone size come from that table. This sample comprises about 110,000 clones, approximately 70% of them detected only once. Of the sample, under 6.5% is held by the ten largest clones.

CDR1 and CDR2 are read off the germline V gene as SGHVS and FQNEAQ. Compared with germline, V lacks 5 bases and J lacks 3 bases; bases without a gene match: 9. The CDR3 starts with the cysteine, ends with the phenylalanine, and has 17 residues. Of all the DNA, just the CDR3 is kept, 51 bases in frame from base 1. The cohort was made up of 666 healthy bone marrow donors. At the time of sampling, all cohort members were nominally healthy, though unrecorded immune exposures were likely present. The donor tested CMV seropositive and was one of the 289 seropositive cohort members. Every donor gave a peripheral blood sample, and the peripheral blood mononuclear cells from that sample were used for TCR beta sequencing. The Qiagen DNeasy Blood Extraction Kit was used to extract genomic DNA from the blood cell samples.

The source of this sequence is a woman in her 70s in good health and CMV-seropositive. In this chain, TRBV7-8 is recombined with TRBJ1-5, and 11 bases in between align with TRBD1. The sequenced sample consisted of PBMCs. The CDR3 loop reads CASSPGTGGPFNQPQHF. The sequenced DNA is TGTGCCAGCAGCCCTGGGACAGGGGGGCCATTCAATCAGCCCCAGCATTTT. Outside the CDR3, residues come from the reference TRBV7-8 and TRBJ1-5 proteins, so the full variable domain is: GAGVSQSPRYKVAKRGQDVALRCDPISGHVSLFWYQQALGQGPEFLTYFQNEAQLDKSGLPSDRFFAERPEGSVSTLKIQRTQQEDSAVYLCASSPGTGGPFNQPQHFGDGTRLSIL.